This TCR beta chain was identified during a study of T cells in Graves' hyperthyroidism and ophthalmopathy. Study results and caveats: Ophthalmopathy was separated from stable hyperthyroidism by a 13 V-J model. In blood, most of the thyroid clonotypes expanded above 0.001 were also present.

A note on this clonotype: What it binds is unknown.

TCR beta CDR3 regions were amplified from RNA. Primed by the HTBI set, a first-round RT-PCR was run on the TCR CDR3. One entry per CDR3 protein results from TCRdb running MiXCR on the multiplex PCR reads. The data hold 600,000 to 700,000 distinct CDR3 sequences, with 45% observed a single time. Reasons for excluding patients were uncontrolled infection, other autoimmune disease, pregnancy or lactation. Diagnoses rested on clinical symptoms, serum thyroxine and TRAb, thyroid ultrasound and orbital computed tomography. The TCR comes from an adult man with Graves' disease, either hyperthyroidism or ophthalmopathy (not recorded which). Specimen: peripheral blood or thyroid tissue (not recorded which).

The CDR3 DNA reads as TGTGCCAGCAGTGAAGCCAAGGGCTACACCTTC. Its protein is CASSEAKGYTF. V usage is TRBV25-1 and J usage is TRBJ1-2; D unresolved. The V end lost 2 bases, the J end lost 8 bases, and 6 bases lay between the germline ends. Germline V gene lookup returns CDR1 MGHDK and CDR2 SYGVNS. There are 11 residues in the CDR3.